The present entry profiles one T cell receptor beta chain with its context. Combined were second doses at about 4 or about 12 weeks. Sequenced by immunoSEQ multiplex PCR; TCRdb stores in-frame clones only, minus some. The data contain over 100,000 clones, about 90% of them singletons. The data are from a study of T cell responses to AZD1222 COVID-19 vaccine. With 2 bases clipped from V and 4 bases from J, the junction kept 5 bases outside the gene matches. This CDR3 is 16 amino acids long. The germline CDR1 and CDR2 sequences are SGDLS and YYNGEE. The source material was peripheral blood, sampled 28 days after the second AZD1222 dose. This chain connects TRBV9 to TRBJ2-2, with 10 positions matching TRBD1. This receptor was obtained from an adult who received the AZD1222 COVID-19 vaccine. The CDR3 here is CASSVEGQGLTGELFF. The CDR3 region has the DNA TGTGCCAGCAGCGTGGAGGGACAGGGGCTCACCGGGGAGCTGTTTTTT.